This entry lists 32 T cell receptor beta chains sequenced from one sample in a study of blood T cell repertoires in COVID-19. TCRdb's table, derived via immunoSEQ multiplex PCR, lists solely in-frame clones and lacks some. The sample has fewer than 350,000 clones, roughly 79% seen once. The sample comprised peripheral blood. The receptors were gathered from a woman aged 60-75 years with active or convalescent COVID-19.

The V and J genes are TRBV5-1 and TRBJ1-1, with 7 bases matching TRBD1. CDR1 and CDR2 from the germline V gene are SGHRS and YFSETQ. CDR3 size: 16 residues. The V and J ends lost 3 bases and 2 bases, in that order; junction bases with no gene match: 10. In nucleotides, the CDR3 is TGCGCCAGCAGCTCCTACCAGACAGGGCGAAACACTGAAGCTTTCTTT. Translation gives CASSSYQTGRNTEAFF.

DNA for the CDR3: TGTGCCAGCAGTTACTACAGGGGGGGTAACTATGGCTACACCTTC. The encoded protein is CASSYYRGGNYGYTF. J is TRBJ1-2 and V is TRBV6-5, with TRBD1 matching 8 bases. The germline V gene encodes CDR1 MNHEY and CDR2 SVGAGI. The trim removed 1 base at V and 1 base at J, leaving 2 bases unmatched. The CDR3 is 15 residues long.

The chain employs TRBV5-1 and TRBJ1-2, with 9 positions matching TRBD1. This CDR3 comprises 13 residues. The ends lost 5 bases at V and 6 bases at J; junction bases unmatched: 5. CDR1 is SGHRS, CDR2 YFSETQ, per germline. The chain's CDR3 is CASSGGQGNGYTF. In DNA, the CDR3 is TGCGCCAGCAGTGGGGGACAGGGCAATGGCTACACCTTC.

This chain connects TRBV27 to TRBJ1-4; D is undetermined. Germline values: CDR1 MNHEY, CDR2 SMNVEV (reference sequence). Trimming shortened V by 2 bases and J by 4 bases, and 11 bases separated the two germline ends. The CDR3 loop spans 15 amino acids. CDR3 protein: CASSLVGGVNEKLFF. DNA for the CDR3: TGTGCCAGCAGTTTAGTTGGCGGGGTTAATGAAAAACTGTTTTTT. The full variable domain, rest sourced from reference TRBV27 and TRBJ1-4, is EAQVTQNPRYLITVTGKKLTVTCSQNMNHEYMSWYRQDPGLGLRQIYYSMNVEVTDKGDVPEGYKVSRKEKRNFPLILESPSPNQTSLYFCASSLVGGVNEKLFFGSGTQLSVL.

The chain recombines TRBV5-1 with TRBJ1-4; a possible D gene is TRBD1 (6 bases). CDR1 and CDR2 from the germline V gene are SGHRS and YFSETQ. This CDR3 spans 14 amino acids. Trimming cost V 1 base and J 8 bases, with 12 bases left between them. The CDR3 coding sequence is TGCGCCAGCAGCTTGTCCAGGGGCAGGGAAAAACTGTTTTTT. As protein: CASSLSRGREKLFF.

The rearrangement uses TRBV2 and TRBJ1-5; 7 nucleotides agree with TRBD1. Germline loops: CDR1 SNHLY, CDR2 FYNNEI. The J segment lost 7 bases and the V segment lost 7 bases, leaving 13 bases of the junction unmatched. This CDR3 is built from 15 residues. The CDR3 spells CASTPGTETRQPQHF. The DNA of the CDR3 is TGTGCCAGCACCCCCGGGACAGAAACGAGGCAGCCCCAGCATTTT.

V gene TRBV10-3 combines with J gene TRBJ1-4; 7 bases agree with TRBD1. J was trimmed by 5 bases and V by 2 bases; bases with no gene match: 5. From germline, CDR1 is ENHRY and CDR2 SYGVKD. The CDR3 runs 15 residues. Here the CDR3 reads CAISEPSTGNEKLFF. CDR3 sequence (DNA): TGTGCCATCAGTGAGCCATCGACAGGGAATGAAAAACTGTTTTTT.

J is TRBJ1-2 and V is TRBV4-1; no clear D gene. The ends were cut back, 0 bases at V and 2 bases at J, with 10 bases in the middle. The germline V gene has CDR1 MGHRA and CDR2 YSYEKL. This CDR3 contains 15 residues. CDR3 region: CASSQDHAGNYGYTF. DNA of the CDR3: TGCGCCAGCAGCCAAGATCATGCGGGAAACTATGGCTACACCTTC.

This chain's CDR3 is CASSQDRENYGYTF. The CDR3, as DNA: TGTGCCAGCTCACAGGACAGAGAGAACTATGGCTACACCTTC. This chain joins TRBV18 and TRBJ1-2; tentative D call: TRBD1 (6 bases). The length of the CDR3 is 14 residues. Germline V lookup: CDR1 KGHSH, CDR2 LQKENI. The V gene lost 4 bases and the J gene lost 2 bases, with 11 bases spanning the gap.

This chain joins TRBV19 and TRBJ2-5, with D uncertain. This CDR3 comprises 13 residues. Trimming stripped 3 bases from V and 2 bases from J, with 7 bases between. Germline V gives CDR1 LNHDA, CDR2 SQIVND (reference sequence). The CDR3, as DNA: TGTGCCAGTAGTATGGGCTCTCAAGAGACCCAGTACTTC. This gives the protein CASSMGSQETQYF.

J is TRBJ1-2 and V is TRBV7-2; no clear D. The CDR3 is 15 amino acids. Trimming cost V 1 base and J 0 bases, with 9 bases left between them. Germline CDR1 and CDR2: SGHTA and FQGNSA. CDR3 DNA sequence: TGTGCCAGCAGCTTAGGACCCGCGGCTAACTATGGCTACACCTTC. Its protein is CASSLGPAANYGYTF. Looking up the rest from reference TRBV7-2 and TRBJ1-2 gives the full variable domain: GAGVSQSPSNKVTEKGKDVELRCDPISGHTALYWYRQSLGQGLEFLIYFQGNSAPDKSGLPSDRFSAERTGGSVSTLTIQRTQQEDSAVYLCASSLGPAANYGYTFGSGTRLTVV.

This chain links TRBV23-1 with TRBJ2-6; 12 bases are a match to TRBD1. TRBV23-1 is marked as an open reading frame, function uncertain. The trim removed 3 bases at V and 4 bases at J, leaving 10 bases unmatched. The CDR3 is made up of 19 amino acids. CDR3 coding DNA: TGCGCCAGCAGTCATCGGCGCCGGGACAGGGGGCCCGGGGCCAACGTCCTGACTTTC. It encodes CASSHRRRDRGPGANVLTF.

Here the CDR3 reads CAITVPGGIMGTEAFF. The CDR3 region has the DNA TGTGCCATAACGGTACCAGGGGGCATAATGGGCACTGAAGCTTTCTTT. V is TRBV19 and J is TRBJ1-1; 8 bases are a match to TRBD1. J gave up 4 bases and V 10 bases, and 17 bases lay outside the gene matches. The germline V gene has CDR1 LNHDA and CDR2 SQIVND (reference sequence). The CDR3 totals 16 residues.

V and J are TRBV5-8 and TRBJ1-6; D call uncertain. Germline loops: CDR1 SGHTS, CDR2 YDEGEE. CDR3 length equals 20 residues. Trimming shortened V by 4 bases and J by 4 bases, and 27 bases separated the two germline ends. The CDR3 region has the DNA TGTGCCAGCAGCCGACTAGGTCCTGGAAACATTCCATTTTATAATTCACCCCTCCACTTT. The encoded protein is CASSRLGPGNIPFYNSPLHF.

This chain connects TRBV10-3 to TRBJ1-2; 10 bases agree with TRBD1. Germline V CDR1 and CDR2: ENHRY, SYGVKD. The CDR3 spans 15 residues. Trimming took 4 bases from V and 5 from J; bases not matched to a gene: 7. CDR3 region: CAISGPQDRGYGYTF. The CDR3 bases are TGTGCCATCAGTGGGCCCCAGGACAGGGGGTATGGCTACACCTTC.

This sequence joins TRBV28 and TRBJ1-2; TRBD1 might be the D (6 bases). V was cut by 5 bases and J by 4 bases, with 14 bases left in between. This CDR3 is built from 14 residues. Germline assignment: CDR1 MDHEN and CDR2 SYDVKM. The CDR3 loop reads CASSILGGSYGYTF. The CDR3 coding sequence is TGTGCCAGCAGTATCTTAGGGGGAAGCTATGGCTACACCTTC.

The chain carries TRBV23-1 and TRBJ2-3; 9 nucleotides agree with TRBD1. TRBV23-1 is annotated as an ORF whose role is uncertain. The CDR3 extends over 17 amino acids. V was clipped by 2 bases and J by 0 bases; unmatched bases: 6. The CDR3 DNA is TGCGCCAGCAGTCAACGGGACAGGGTGGGAAGCACAGATACGCAGTATTTT. Translated, it gives CASSQRDRVGSTDTQYF.

The V and J genes are TRBV4-2 and TRBJ1-5; no firm D call. The CDR3 is 15 residues long. Germline loops: CDR1 LGHNA, CDR2 YNFKEQ. With 1 base removed from V and 3 bases from J, the gap between germline ends came to 10 bases. CDR3 region: CASSQVFRNNQPQHF. The CDR3 DNA is TGTGCCAGCAGCCAAGTATTCAGAAACAATCAGCCCCAGCATTTT.

The chain recombines TRBV25-1 with TRBJ2-7; 7 nucleotides align to TRBD1. V shed 7 bases, J shed 2 bases, and the junction held 5 bases outside the gene matches. Germline-derived CDR1 and CDR2 are MGHDK and SYGVNS. The CDR3 is made up of 13 amino acids. The CDR3 sequence is CASTGQAPYEQYF. In DNA, the CDR3 is TGTGCCAGCACCGGACAGGCGCCCTACGAGCAGTACTTC.

Here the CDR3 reads CASSSLPATNEKLFF. In DNA form, the CDR3 reads TGTGCCAGCAGCTCTCTTCCTGCAACTAATGAAAAACTGTTTTTT. The rearrangement uses TRBV7-2 and TRBJ1-4, with no clear D. V lost 4 bases, J lost 0 bases, and 9 bases lay in between. Germline values: CDR1 SGHTA, CDR2 FQGNSA. This CDR3 has 15 amino acids.

The rearrangement uses TRBV9 and TRBJ2-5, with 7 bases identical to TRBD1. The CDR3 is 20 amino acids. With V trimmed by 3 bases and J by 0 bases, 20 bases remained unmatched. In germline, CDR1 is SGDLS, CDR2 YYNGEE. The DNA for the CDR3 is TGTGCCAGCAGCGCCCGAGATGGACAGGCCATTGTTTCTTACCAAGAGACCCAGTACTTC. The encoded protein is CASSARDGQAIVSYQETQYF. The variable domain in full, completed from reference TRBV9 and TRBJ2-5, reads DSGVTQTPKHLITATGQRVTLRCSPRSGDLSVYWYQQSLDQGLQFLIQYYNGEERAKGNILERFSAQQFPDLHSELNLSSLELGDSALYFCASSARDGQAIVSYQETQYFGPGTRLLVL.

V usage is TRBV6-4 and J usage is TRBJ1-2; 9 nucleotides line up with TRBD1. The CDR3 contains 22 residues. Germline V gene lookup returns CDR1 MRHNA and CDR2 SNTAGT. The J segment lost 3 bases and the V segment lost 2 bases, leaving 25 bases of the junction unmatched. As DNA, the CDR3 is TGTGCCAGCAGTGACCCCACAGGGGGCGTAGGGTGTCTTCTCCATGGATACTATGGCTACACCTTC. Translated, it gives CASSDPTGGVGCLLHGYYGYTF.

The chain couples TRBV6-5 to TRBJ2-1; D is uncertain. V lost 7 bases and J 6 bases, leaving 13 bases between the germline ends. The CDR3 contains 13 residues. CDR1 MNHEY and CDR2 SVGAGI come from the germline V gene. CDR3 bases: TGTGCCAGCACCACTTGGGCCCCCAATGAGCAGTTCTTC. This codes for CASTTWAPNEQFF.

This chain links TRBV2 with TRBJ1-5, with D unclear. Trimming pared 2 bases from V and 0 bases from J, leaving 5 bases between. From germline, CDR1 is SNHLY and CDR2 FYNNEI. This CDR3 comprises 14 residues. The CDR3 nucleotides read TGTGCCAGCAGTGAATTTAGTAGCAATCAGCCCCAGCATTTT. The encoded protein is CASSEFSSNQPQHF.

This clone has a handful of counts. V and J are TRBV12-2 and TRBJ1-5; the D call in the table, TRBD1, was not verified against the DNA. TRBV12-2 is labeled a pseudogene. The CDR3 is 19 residues long. The CDR3 DNA reads as TGTGCAAGTCGCGTAGAACACCAGACAGGAAGGTGGAGCAATCAGCCCCAGCATTTT. Its translation: CASRVEHQTGRWSNQPQHF.

V is TRBV5-1 and J is TRBJ2-7, with D tentatively TRBD2 (7 bases). The V gene lost 0 bases and the J gene lost 3 bases, with 19 bases spanning the gap. This CDR3 is 17 amino acids long. Per the germline V gene, CDR1 is SGHRS and CDR2 is YFSETQ. CDR3 nucleotides: TGCGCCAGCAGCTTGGAGGGGGGAGGGTTAGGCGTCTACGAGCAGTACTTC. It translates to CASSLEGGGLGVYEQYF.

This chain uses TRBV7-9 with TRBJ1-1; 10 nucleotides agree with TRBD1. Germline loops: CDR1 SEHNR, CDR2 FQNEAQ (reference sequence). V shed 5 bases, J shed 0 bases, and the junction held 9 bases outside the gene matches. The CDR3 runs 17 residues. Here the CDR3 DNA reads TGTGCCAGCAGCCCGAAGACAGGGGGCGAGGTGAACACTGAAGCTTTCTTT. Encoded protein: CASSPKTGGEVNTEAFF.

The V gene is TRBV5-6, the J gene TRBJ2-5; D uncertain. CDR1 and CDR2 from the germline V gene are SGHDT and YYEEEE. CDR3 length: 12 amino acids. The V gene lost 4 bases and the J gene lost 9 bases, with 13 bases spanning the gap. The CDR3 loop reads CASSRADRAQYF. CDR3 coding DNA: TGTGCCAGCAGCCGCGCAGATCGGGCCCAGTACTTC.

The chain joins TRBV4-3 to TRBJ1-3, with D perhaps matching TRBD1 (5 bases). CDR1 and CDR2 from the germline V gene are LGHNA and YSLEER. This CDR3 has 15 amino acids. V was shortened by 4 bases and J by 2 bases, with 12 bases between the two germline ends. CDR3 amino acids: CASSLKQAAGNTIYF. The CDR3 coding sequence is TGCGCCAGCAGCCTGAAACAGGCAGCTGGAAACACCATATATTTT.

The rearrangement joins TRBV18 to TRBJ1-1, with a possible D match to TRBD1 (6 bases). Per germline, CDR1 KGHSH and CDR2 LQKENI. The CDR3 has 14 amino acids. V was trimmed by 5 bases and J by 2 bases, leaving 12 bases between them. CDR3 sequence (DNA): TGTGCCAGCTCAACGGGGACAACAAACACTGAAGCTTTCTTT. It is translated as CASSTGTTNTEAFF. Together with reference TRBV18 and TRBJ1-1, the CDR3 gives the full variable domain: NAGVMQNPRHLVRRRGQEARLRCSPMKGHSHVYWYRQLPEEGLKFMVYLQKENIIDESGMPKERFSAEFPKEGPSILRIQQVVRGDSAAYFCASSTGTTNTEAFFGQGTRLTVV.

The rearrangement uses TRBV2 and TRBJ1-5; unclear D gene. CDR1 is SNHLY and CDR2 is FYNNEI in the germline V gene. This CDR3 spans 14 amino acids. V was shortened by 2 bases and J by 3 bases, with 8 bases between the two germline ends. This chain's CDR3 is CASSELRANQPQHF. CDR3 DNA sequence: TGTGCCAGCAGTGAATTGAGGGCCAATCAGCCCCAGCATTTT.

This sequence joins TRBV7-8 and TRBJ2-5; D is undetermined. The CDR3 extends over 14 amino acids. Trimming removed 1 base at V and 5 bases at J, with 11 bases between. CDR1 SGHVS and CDR2 FQNEAQ come from the germline V gene. CDR3 bases: TGTGCCAGCAGCTTAGAGTTAGTCCGGGAGACCCAGTACTTC. Amino acid sequence: CASSLELVRETQYF.